Listed below are T cell receptor beta chains from one sample, sequenced in a study of blood T cell repertoires in COVID-19. Sequencing was performed with immunoSEQ multiplex PCR; in TCRdb, only in-frame clones are kept and a portion is missing. The repertoire includes 150,000 to 200,000 clones, approximately 87% of them detected once, and about a tenth sits in the top ten. The material sequenced was peripheral blood. The receptors were sampled from a woman in her seventies with COVID-19, enrolled during active disease. CDR3s include the opening cysteine and the closing phenylalanine or tryptophan.

>TRBV5-5|TRBJ1-4
CASSLGWASAGEKLFF
>TRBV5-1|TRBJ1-2
CASSLGSDRNYGYTF
>TRBV7-2|TRBJ2-7
CASSLGDRVLDEQYF
>TRBV5-1|TRBJ2-3
CASSSGLAGRADTQYF
>TRBV18|TRBJ1-1
CASSPRTPDFNTEAFF
>TRBV27|TRBJ1-4
CASSLHEQGPTNEKLFF
>TRBV4-2|TRBJ1-3
CASSQGSTGTLGNTIYF
>TRBV24-1|TRBJ2-3
CATRADTDTQYF
>TRBV7-2|TRBJ1-1
CASSEGRVPTEAFF
>TRBV11-1|TRBJ2-5
CASSLLQGAVETQYF
>TRBV7-9|TRBJ1-2
CASSVGLDRSYGYTF
>TRBV6-5|TRBJ2-3
CASRRGHTQYF
>TRBV4-1|TRBJ2-1
CASSRGSGTGLNNEQFF
>TRBV6-5|TRBJ1-5
CASRPGGQPQHF
>TRBV28|TRBJ2-6
CASSFRDRSSGANVLTF
>TRBV11-2|TRBJ2-1
CASSLTGGWNEQFF
>TRBV5-4|TRBJ2-3
CASSSGLAGGSTDTQYF
>TRBV18|TRBJ1-5
CASSPYNRESNQPQHF
>TRBV7-2|TRBJ1-4
CASSPQGNNEKLFF
>TRBV11-2|TRBJ2-2
CASSSLGVTSGGGELFF
>TRBV6-6|TRBJ1-2
CASSYSSGDGYTF
>TRBV21-1|TRBJ1-2
CASSVTPQGLGGYTF